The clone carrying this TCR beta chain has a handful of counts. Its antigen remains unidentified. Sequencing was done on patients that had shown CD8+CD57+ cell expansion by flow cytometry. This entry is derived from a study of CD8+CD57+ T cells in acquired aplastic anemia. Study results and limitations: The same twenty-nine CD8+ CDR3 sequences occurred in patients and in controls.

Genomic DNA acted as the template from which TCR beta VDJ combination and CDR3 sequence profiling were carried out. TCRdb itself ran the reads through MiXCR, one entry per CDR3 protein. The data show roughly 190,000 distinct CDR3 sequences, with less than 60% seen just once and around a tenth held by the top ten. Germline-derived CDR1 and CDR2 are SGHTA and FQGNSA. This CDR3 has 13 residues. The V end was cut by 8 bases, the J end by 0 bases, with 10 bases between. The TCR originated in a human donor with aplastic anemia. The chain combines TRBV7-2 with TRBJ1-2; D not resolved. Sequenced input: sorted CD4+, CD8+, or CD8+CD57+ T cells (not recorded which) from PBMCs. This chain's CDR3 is CASSPGANYGYTF. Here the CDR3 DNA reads TGTGCCAGCTCTCCTGGTGCTAACTATGGCTACACCTTC.